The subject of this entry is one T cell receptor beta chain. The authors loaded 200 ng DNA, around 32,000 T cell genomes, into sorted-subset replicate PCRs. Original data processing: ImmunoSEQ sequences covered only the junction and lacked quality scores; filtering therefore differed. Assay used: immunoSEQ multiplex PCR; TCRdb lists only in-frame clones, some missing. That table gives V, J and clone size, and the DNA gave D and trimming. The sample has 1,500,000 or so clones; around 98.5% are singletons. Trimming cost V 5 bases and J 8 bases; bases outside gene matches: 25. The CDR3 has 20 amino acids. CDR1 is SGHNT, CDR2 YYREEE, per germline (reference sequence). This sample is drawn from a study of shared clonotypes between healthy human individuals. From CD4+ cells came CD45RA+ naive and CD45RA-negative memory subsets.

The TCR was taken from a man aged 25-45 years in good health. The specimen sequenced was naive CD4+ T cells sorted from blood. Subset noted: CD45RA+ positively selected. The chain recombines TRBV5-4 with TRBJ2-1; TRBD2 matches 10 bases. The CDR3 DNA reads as TGTGCCAGCAGAACGGGACACAAGGCTAGCGGGAGCGGCTTATTCGATGAGCAGTTCTTC. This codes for CASRTGHKASGSGLFDEQFF. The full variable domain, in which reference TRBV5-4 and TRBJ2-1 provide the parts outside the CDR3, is ETGVTQSPTHLIKTRGQQVTLRCSSQSGHNTVSWYQQALGQGPQFIFQYYREEENGRGNFPPRFSGLQFPNYSSELNVNALELDDSALYLCASRTGHKASGSGLFDEQFFGPGTRLTVL.